Listed below are T cell receptor beta chains from one sample, sequenced in a study of T cells after posttransplantation cyclophosphamide. Using immunoSEQ multiplex PCR, the repertoire was profiled, and TCRdb retains in-frame clones only, with some absent. There are over 20,000 clones in the sample, none observed a single time. Sequenced material: PBMCs. The source is a man aged 50 or older in good health, CMV-negative, and a related stem cell transplant donor. CDR3s include the opening cysteine and the closing phenylalanine or tryptophan. The D gene is left open where the match is weak. A row's size may be missing; if present it is once, few, many or a size class.

clone_size | d_call | j_call | v_call | cdr3_nt | cdr3_aa
many | . | TRBJ2-5 | TRBV6-1 | TGTGCCAGCAGTGAAGCGCAGGGGATCGGGGAGACCCAGTACTTC | CASSEAQGIGETQYF
medium-sized | . | TRBJ2-3 | TRBV6-4 | TGTGCCAGCAGTGACTCGGCGGGAAGGGGCACAGATACGCAGTATTTT | CASSDSAGRGTDTQYF
many | . | TRBJ1-2 | TRBV2 | TGTGCCAGCAGTGAAGCGGCTTGGGAGGGCTACACCTTC | CASSEAAWEGYTF
many | . | TRBJ1-2 | TRBV6-1 | TGTGCCAGCAGTCCTCAGGGTAGGGTTGGCTACACCTTC | CASSPQGRVGYTF
many | . | TRBJ2-6 | TRBV5-1 | TGCGCCAGCAGCTTCGACAGCATCTCTGGGGCCAACGTCCTGACTTTC | CASSFDSISGANVLTF
many | . | TRBJ1-1 | TRBV9 | TGTGCCAGCAGCGTAGAAGGAGGGGCCTTGAACACTGAAGCTTTCTTT | CASSVEGGALNTEAFF
. | TRBD1 | TRBJ2-4 | TRBV5-1 | TGCGCCAGCAGCTTGGGCGGTCCAGGGGGCACGACGGCCAAAAGCATTCAGTACTTC | CASSLGGPGGTTAKSIQYF
many | . | TRBJ1-2 | TRBV7-9 | TGTGCCAGCAGCTTCGATTCCGGAGCTAACTATGGCTACACCTTC | CASSFDSGANYGYTF
many | . | TRBJ2-1 | TRBV23-1 | TGCGCCAGCAGCCGACCGGACGGGGACAATGAGCAGTTCTTC | CASSRPDGDNEQFF
many | TRBD2 | TRBJ2-1 | TRBV6-4 | TGTGCCAGCAGTGAAGCGGGAGGATTATACAATGAGCAGTTCTTC | CASSEAGGLYNEQFF
. | . | TRBJ1-2 | TRBV5-6 | TGTGCCAGCAGCTTGGAGCGGGGAGACTATGGCTACACCTTC | CASSLERGDYGYTF
many | TRBD1 | TRBJ1-4 | TRBV5-5 | TGTGCCAGCAGCTTGGGTCAGGGGGGCGGTTCTAATGAAAAACTGTTTTTT | CASSLGQGGGSNEKLFF
many | . | TRBJ2-3 | TRBV5-1 | TGCGCCAGCAGCCCAAAAGCTCTCACAGATACGCAGTATTTT | CASSPKALTDTQYF
many | . | TRBJ2-4 | TRBV21-1 | TGTGCCAGCAGCAAAGCGTGGACAAGGAACATTCAGTACTTC | CASSKAWTRNIQYF
many | . | TRBJ2-5 | TRBV30 | TGTGCCTGGAGTGACTTCGGGACCCAGTACTTC | CAWSDFGTQYF
many | TRBD2 | TRBJ2-3 | TRBV7-9 | TGTGCCAGCAGCTTCAGCGGGGAGGGAGATACGCAGTATTTT | CASSFSGEGDTQYF
many | TRBD1 | TRBJ2-3 | TRBV5-8 | TGTGCCAGCAGCCTGGGACAGGGGAGCGCAGATACGCAGTATTTT | CASSLGQGSADTQYF
. | . | TRBJ2-7 | TRBV28 | TGTGCCAGCAGTCTTACAGGAGCCCAGTACGAGCAGTACTTC | CASSLTGAQYEQYF
many | . | TRBJ2-7 | TRBV5-1 | TGCGCCAGCAGCTTGGAGTCGAACCGGGTCTACGAGCAGTACTTC | CASSLESNRVYEQYF
many | . | TRBJ2-2 | TRBV7-9 | TGTGGACCAGGCCGTGTGAACGGGGAGCTGTTTTTT | CGPGRVNGELFF
few | TRBD2 | TRBJ2-7 | TRBV2 | TGTGCCAGCAGCGGGGGACTAGCGGGAGAGGATGAGCAGTACTTC | CASSGGLAGEDEQYF
many | . | TRBJ2-3 | TRBV7-9 | TGTGCCAGCAGAACAGCTCCCGGGATCACAGATACGCAGTATTTT | CASRTAPGITDTQYF
many | . | TRBJ2-7 | TRBV5-6 | TGTGCCAGCAGCTTAGACAACTACGAGCAGTACTTC | CASSLDNYEQYF
many | TRBD2 | TRBJ2-1 | TRBV6-5 | TGTGCCAGCAGTTACGACTATAGCGGGGGAAACAATGAGCAGTTCTTC | CASSYDYSGGNNEQFF
many | TRBD2 | TRBJ2-7 | TRBV9 | TGTGCCAGCAGCGCGTCATGGGGGGGGGTAGGGACCGGCGAGCAGTACTTC | CASSASWGGVGTGEQYF
many | TRBD2 | TRBJ2-3 | TRBV2 | TGTGCCAGCAGTGAAATAGGGACTACTAGCACAGATACGCAGTATTTT | CASSEIGTTSTDTQYF
many | . | TRBJ1-5 | TRBV7-2 | TGTGCCAGCAGCTTCGGACTGGGGACATATCAGCCCCAGCATTTT | CASSFGLGTYQPQHF
many | TRBD1 | TRBJ1-2 | TRBV5-1 | TGCGCCAGCAGCCCTCTGACAGGGGGAGGTGGCTACACCTTC | CASSPLTGGGGYTF
many | TRBD2 | TRBJ2-1 | TRBV6-4 | TGTGCCAGCAGTGACGGTAGCGGGAGTTACAATGAGCAGTTCTTC | CASSDGSGSYNEQFF
many | . | TRBJ2-7 | TRBV5-1 | TGCGCCAGCAGCTTGACAGTCCCGGCCTACGAGCAGTACTTC | CASSLTVPAYEQYF
many | . | TRBJ1-1 | TRBV7-2 | TGTGCCAGCAGCTTAGTTCGGGAGGGGTCGGCTGAAGCTTTCTTT | CASSLVREGSAEAFF
many | . | TRBJ1-1 | TRBV11-1 | TGTGCCAGCAGCTCGACAGCGGGGGCTGAAGCTTTCTTT | CASSSTAGAEAFF
many | . | TRBJ2-7 | TRBV7-9 | TGTGCCAGCAGCTCTTCAGCGGGCTTTTACTTC | CASSSSAGFYF
many | . | TRBJ2-5 | TRBV25-1 | TGTGCCAGCGCAAGAGGGGGGGCAGGGGAGACCCAGTACTTC | CASARGGAGETQYF
many | TRBD2 | TRBJ2-2 | TRBV15 | TGTGCCACCAGCCTGGGGGGGGGCACCGGGGAGCTGTTTTTT | CATSLGGGTGELFF
many | TRBD2 | TRBJ2-1 | TRBV10-3 | TGTGCCATCAACGTGGGAGGGTCCAACAATGAGCAGTTCTTC | CAINVGGSNNEQFF
many | . | TRBJ2-1 | TRBV11-2 | TGTGCCAGCAGCTCGCTGGACAGACCTACCTACAATGAGCAGTTCTTC | CASSSLDRPTYNEQFF
. | TRBD1 | TRBJ2-7 | TRBV19 | TGTGCCAGTAGTAGGGGACAGGGAGGCGAGCAGTACTTC | CASSRGQGGEQYF
many | TRBD2 | TRBJ2-1 | TRBV5-1 | TGCGCCAGCAGCGCCGGCCGACTAGCGGGAGCCTCCTACAATGAGCAGTTCTTC | CASSAGRLAGASYNEQFF
many | TRBD1 | TRBJ2-2 | TRBV6-1 | TGTGCCAGCAGTGAAGGGACAGGGGTGGCCGGGGAGCTGTTTTTT | CASSEGTGVAGELFF
many | . | TRBJ2-6 | TRBV9 | TGTGCCAGCAGCGTAGTAGCCCCGGGGGGCACTGGGGCCAACGTCCTGACTTTC | CASSVVAPGGTGANVLTF
many | . | TRBJ2-3 | TRBV11-1 | TGTGCCAGCAGCTTCTCGACAGCCCGCACAGATACGCAGTATTTT | CASSFSTARTDTQYF
many | TRBD2 | TRBJ2-2 | TRBV5-1 | TGCGCCAGCAGCTTAAGGACTAGCGGACCGAACACCGGGGAGCTGTTTTTT | CASSLRTSGPNTGELFF
many | . | TRBJ1-4 | TRBV29-1 | TGCAGCGTATTCACAGAGAGTAATGAAAAACTGTTTTTT | CSVFTESNEKLFF
many | TRBD1 | TRBJ1-5 | TRBV27 | TGTGCCAGCAGTTTGACAGGGTATCAGCCCCAGCATTTT | CASSLTGYQPQHF
many | TRBD2 | TRBJ2-2 | TRBV19 | TGTGCCAGTAGTAAAGGGAGCGGGAGGGAGGGGACCGGGGAGCTGTTTTTT | CASSKGSGREGTGELFF